This T cell receptor beta chain was documented in a study of T cell responses to AZD1222 COVID-19 vaccine. Study-wide background: Both about-4-week and about-12-week second-dose recipients were combined.

TCRdb's copy holds only in-frame clones and misses some; the assay was immunoSEQ multiplex PCR. The sample lists approximately 150,000 clones, 93% occurring once. Study results and limitations: At study baseline, merely six AZD1222 recipients were seropositive.

The CDR3 spans 15 residues. Unmatched junction bases numbered 14, after V lost 5 bases and J lost 8 bases. The germline V gene encodes CDR1 LGHDT and CDR2 YNNKEL (reference sequence). Of note for this clone: The antigen is unknown.

Sequenced here: peripheral blood, sampled on day 0 of AZD1222 vaccination. This chain uses TRBV3-1 (or the pseudogene TRBV3-2) with TRBJ1-2; TRBD1 matches at 7 bases. The origin of this receptor is an adult in good health. The CDR3 region has the DNA TGTGCCAGCAGCTTCAGGGGGGCCCTGGATTTCGGCTACACCTTC. It is translated as CASSFRGALDFGYTF.